This T cell receptor beta chain was sequenced for a study of CXCR3-negative and CXCR3-positive naive CD8 T cells. Regarding this clonotype: Its antigen is not known.

Subsets of CD8+ T cells were each sorted in triplicate at around 320,000 cells apiece. Naive CD8+ T cells showed CD45RO-CCR7+CD27+CD95-. Overall study findings and caveats: Comparably high diversity was seen in both naive subsets, and much lower diversity in memory CD8+ cells. Similar TRBV-TRBJ gene usage was seen in naive CXCR3-negative and CXCR3-positive cells, but not in memory cells. Against CXCR3-negative naive cells, CXCR3-positive naive cells showed more hydrophobic TRB CDR3s.

Germline CDR1 SGHTA, CDR2 FQGTGA. The CDR3 loop spans 13 amino acids. UMI-labeled 5' RACE TRB cDNA libraries were prepared from the cells. Each CDR3 protein gets one entry in TCRdb, which reprocessed the 5' RACE reads and gives no DNA. The sample's table shows about 150,000 distinct CDR3 sequences. Sequencing was performed on naive CXCR3+ CD8+ T cells from blood. Subset meaning: CD45RO-CCR7+CD27+CD95- naive CD8+ T cells expressing CXCR3 (TNR3+). The clonotype originates from a human donor in good health. Some clones in this sample may be carry-over from other donors' samples. V and J are TRBV7-3 and TRBJ2-1; as DNA is missing, the TRBD2 call by TCRdb cannot be tested. CDR3 loop: CASSPPEAREQFF.